Following are 14 T cell receptor beta chains from one sample sequenced in a study of blood T cell repertoires in COVID-19 (dated by TCRdb to 2018 to 2021). Library preparation employed the immunoSEQ multiplex PCR assay. TCRdb holds this immuneACCESS table with in-frame rearrangements only. Some clones are missing; in checked studies, unresolved V genes explain under half, and the rest has no known cause. The sample data list 200,000 to 250,000 clones, and over 80% of these were observed just once. The ten largest clones capture approximately 2.6% of the sample. Sequenced input: peripheral blood. These receptors originate from a young man with COVID-19, enrolled during active disease.

The rearrangement uses TRBV6-5 and TRBJ2-7; 10 nucleotides line up with TRBD1. CDR1 MNHEY and CDR2 SVGAGI come from the germline V gene. Germline trimming cut 7 bases from V and 2 bases from J; bases unmatched to any gene: 5. There are 14 residues in the CDR3. The CDR3 bases are TGTGCCAGCAATTCAGACAGGGGGCCCTACGAGCAGTACTTC. This gives the protein CASNSDRGPYEQYF.

V gene TRBV30 combines with J gene TRBJ2-1; 8 bases agree with TRBD2. The V and J ends lost 1 base and 3 bases, in that order; junction bases with no gene match: 8. The germline CDR1 and CDR2 sequences are GTSNPN and SVGIG (reference sequence). This CDR3 has 16 amino acids. CDR3 bases: TGTGCCTGGAGTGGAACGGGAGGGAAACACTACAATGAGCAGTTCTTC. As protein: CAWSGTGGKHYNEQFF.

This chain connects TRBV10-3 to TRBJ1-2, with 9 bases aligning to TRBD1. The junction had 3 bases not matched to a gene; V was cut back by 8 bases and J by 5 bases. The CDR3 is 12 amino acids. In germline, CDR1 is ENHRY, CDR2 SYGVKD. CDR3 bases: TGTGCCATCCCCGGACAGGGGTATGGCTACACCTTC. Translated: CAIPGQGYGYTF.

This clone has a single count. This chain uses TRBV7-2 with TRBJ2-5; 13 bases agree with TRBD2. With V trimmed by 5 bases and J by 4 bases, 7 bases remained unmatched. The CDR3 totals 16 residues. Germline assignment: CDR1 SGHTA and CDR2 FQGNSA. The CDR3 region has the DNA TGTGCCAGCAGCCTAGGGACTAGCGGGATGGGAGAGACCCAGTACTTC. Translating it yields CASSLGTSGMGETQYF. The full variable domain, rest sourced from reference TRBV7-2 and TRBJ2-5, is GAGVSQSPSNKVTEKGKDVELRCDPISGHTALYWYRQSLGQGLEFLIYFQGNSAPDKSGLPSDRFSAERTGGSVSTLTIQRTQQEDSAVYLCASSLGTSGMGETQYFGPGTRLLVL.

The sample holds one count of this clone. The chain recombines TRBV3-1 (or the pseudogene TRBV3-2) with TRBJ2-1; TRBD2 agrees at 13 bases. The CDR3 totals 23 residues. V lost 6 bases, J lost 1 base, and 24 bases stayed unmatched. Germline V lookup: CDR1 LGHDT, CDR2 YNNKEL (reference sequence). The CDR3 nucleotides read TGTGCCAGCAGACAGGGGTCACTAGCGGGAGGGCCAGGCCCTCTGGGGTCCTACAATGAGCAGTTCTTC. It is translated as CASRQGSLAGGPGPLGSYNEQFF.

The chain recombines TRBV27 with TRBJ2-1; 10 positions match TRBD1. The CDR3 is 14 amino acids. Trimming removed 2 bases from V and 10 bases from J; junction bases left unmatched: 5. CDR1 is MNHEY, CDR2 SMNVEV, per germline (reference sequence). CDR3 nucleotides: TGTGCCAGCAGTTTAAGGGACAGGGGAGAGGAGCAGTTCTTC. It translates to CASSLRDRGEEQFF.

The genes are TRBV12-3 or TRBV12-4 and TRBJ1-5; maybe TRBD1 (6 bases). Trimming stripped 6 bases from V and 5 bases from J, with 11 bases between. The CDR3 is 13 amino acids. The CDR3 reads CASSPTGYQPQHF. In nucleotides, the CDR3 is TGTGCCAGCAGCCCGACAGGTTATCAGCCCCAGCATTTT.

This chain's CDR3 is CASSLYGQTNTEAFF. Here the CDR3 DNA reads TGTGCCAGCAGTTTATACGGACAAACGAACACTGAAGCTTTCTTT. The chain carries TRBV28 and TRBJ1-1; a possible D gene is TRBD1 (5 bases). With 1 base removed from V and 1 base from J, the gap between germline ends came to 10 bases. The germline V gene encodes CDR1 MDHEN and CDR2 SYDVKM. This CDR3 is built from 15 residues.

The chain uses TRBV13 and TRBJ2-2; 10 nucleotides match TRBD2. Germline lookup yields CDR1 PRHDT and CDR2 FYEKMQ (reference sequence). The CDR3 sequence is 16 residues long. V was pared by 6 bases and J by 7 bases, with 11 bases of the junction left unmatched. As DNA, the CDR3 is TGTGCCAGCAGATCCCTAGCAGCGGGAGGGATCGGGGAGCTGTTTTTT. It translates to CASRSLAAGGIGELFF.

V gene TRBV19 combines with J gene TRBJ2-7; D is perhaps TRBD1 (6 bases). The ends were cut back, 2 bases at V and 7 bases at J, with 12 bases in the middle. The CDR3 is 13 amino acids. Germline V gives CDR1 LNHDA, CDR2 SQIVND (reference sequence). The CDR3 DNA is TGTGCCAGTAGTATAATCGGGACACCTGAGCAGTACTTC. Its translation is CASSIIGTPEQYF.

J is TRBJ1-1 and V is TRBV5-4; D is unresolved. This CDR3 spans 14 amino acids. In germline, CDR1 is SGHNT, CDR2 YYREEE (reference sequence). Trimming removed 4 bases from V and 0 bases from J, with 10 bases in between. Here the CDR3 DNA reads TGTGCCAGCAGCCTTACCTACTTGAACACTGAAGCTTTCTTT. Translation: CASSLTYLNTEAFF.

V usage is TRBV23-1 and J usage is TRBJ1-1, with 9 bases identical to TRBD1. TRBV23-1 is marked as an open reading frame, function uncertain. With 0 bases clipped from V and 4 bases from J, the junction kept 18 bases outside the gene matches. The CDR3 consists of 20 residues. The CDR3 bases are TGCGCCAGCAGTCAATCGATAAGGAGGACAGGGACAGGGAGGGGCACTGAAGCTTTCTTT. The encoded protein is CASSQSIRRTGTGRGTEAFF.

CDR3 sequence: CASSLGGGAGNTIYF. CDR3 in DNA: TGTGCCAGTAGCCTCGGGGGGGGTGCTGGAAACACCATATATTTT. The chain joins TRBV19 to TRBJ1-3; possibly TRBD1 for D (5 bases). CDR3 length: 15 amino acids. V was pared by 6 bases and J by 2 bases, with 14 bases between. Germline V gene sequence: CDR1 LNHDA, CDR2 SQIVND (reference sequence).

The chain employs TRBV5-1 and TRBJ2-1; 7 bases align to TRBD2. Germline V lookup: CDR1 SGHRS, CDR2 YFSETQ. J lost 7 bases, V lost 0 bases, and 7 bases had no gene match. CDR3 size: 15 residues. The DNA for the CDR3 is TGCGCCAGCAGCTTGGCCGCTAGGGGAGGGAATGAGCAGTTCTTC. Its translation is CASSLAARGGNEQFF.